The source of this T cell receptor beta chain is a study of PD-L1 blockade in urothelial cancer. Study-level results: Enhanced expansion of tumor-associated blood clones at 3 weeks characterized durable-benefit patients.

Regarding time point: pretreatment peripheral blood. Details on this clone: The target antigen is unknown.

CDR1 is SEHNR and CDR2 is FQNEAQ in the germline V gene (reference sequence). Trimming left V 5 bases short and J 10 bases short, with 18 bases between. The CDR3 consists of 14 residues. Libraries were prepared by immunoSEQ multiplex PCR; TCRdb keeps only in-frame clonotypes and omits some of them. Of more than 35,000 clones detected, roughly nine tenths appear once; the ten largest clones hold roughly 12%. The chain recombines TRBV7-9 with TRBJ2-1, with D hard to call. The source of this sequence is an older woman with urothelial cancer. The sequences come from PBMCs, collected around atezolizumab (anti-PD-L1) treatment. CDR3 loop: CASSAIEPWAEQFF. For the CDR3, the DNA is TGTGCCAGCAGCGCAATAGAGCCGTGGGCCGAGCAGTTCTTC.